A single sample gave rise to the 5 T cell receptor beta chains below, sequenced in a study of cytomegalovirus exposure and HLA in healthy donors. Clones were read by immunoSEQ multiplex PCR, and TCRdb kept only the in-frame ones, dropping some. The data hold 50,000 or so clones, with roughly 90% observed a single time. Sequencing input: PBMCs. The receptor set was obtained from a woman aged 18-35 years in good health and CMV-seropositive.

The genes are TRBV13 and TRBJ1-1; D is undetermined. Looked up from germline, CDR1 is PRHDT and CDR2 is FYEKMQ (reference sequence). Between the trimmed V and J ends, which lost 5 bases and 1 base, there was a span of 5 bases. This CDR3 is built from 12 residues. CDR3 in amino acids: CASSATNTEAFF. The CDR3 DNA is TGTGCCAGCAGCGCTACGAACACTGAAGCTTTCTTT. Based on the CDR3 plus reference TRBV13 and TRBJ1-1, the full variable domain is AAGVIQSPRHLIKEKRETATLKCYPIPRHDTVYWYQQGPGQDPQFLISFYEKMQSDKGSIPDRFSAQQFSDYHSELNMSSLELGDSALYFCASSATNTEAFFGQGTRLTVV.

V gene TRBV28 combines with J gene TRBJ2-7, with TRBD1 as a possible D gene (5 bases). Trimming took 2 bases from V and 4 from J, leaving 6 bases between them. Germline V CDR1 and CDR2: MDHEN, SYDVKM. The CDR3 spans 12 residues. The CDR3 sequence: CASSLQGYEQYF. CDR3 bases: TGTGCCAGCAGTTTACAGGGATACGAGCAGTACTTC.

V is TRBV5-1 and J is TRBJ2-5; maybe TRBD2 (5 bases). Per germline, CDR1 SGHRS and CDR2 YFSETQ. V was shortened by 1 base and J by 8 bases, with 9 bases between the two germline ends. The CDR3 loop spans 12 amino acids. Written as DNA, the CDR3 is TGCGCCAGCAGCTTGACGGGGTACACCCAGTACTTC. Protein sequence: CASSLTGYTQYF.

The V gene is TRBV6-1, the J gene TRBJ2-3, with D possibly being TRBD2 (5 bases). The CDR3 spans 15 residues. With 6 bases removed from V and 6 bases from J, the gap between germline ends came to 19 bases. The germline V gene encodes CDR1 MNHNS and CDR2 SASEGT. CDR3 sequence: CASSGGSLATDTQYF. The CDR3 DNA reads as TGTGCCAGCAGCGGTGGGTCCCTAGCCACCGATACGCAGTATTTT.

This clone came up once. V gene TRBV5-1 combines with J gene TRBJ1-2; 7 nucleotides agree with TRBD1. Per germline, CDR1 SGHRS and CDR2 YFSETQ. V lost 6 bases, J lost 3 bases, and 11 bases stayed unmatched. The CDR3 runs to 15 residues. The DNA for the CDR3 is TGCGCCAGCACCCTCGTGTTTGGGACAGACTATGGCTACACCTTC. Its translation: CASTLVFGTDYGYTF.